The 18 T cell receptor beta chains in this list originate from one sample, sequenced in a study of blood T cell repertoires in COVID-19. The method was immunoSEQ multiplex PCR; TCRdb's version includes in-frame clones alone and lacks a portion of them. The profile shows about 320,000 clones, 75% to 90% of them singletons. Sequences were obtained from PBMCs or T cells enriched from blood (not recorded which). These receptors all come from a man aged 55 to 70 who had recovered from COVID-19.

The V call is TRBV6-7, the J call TRBJ1-2; a possible D gene is TRBD1 (6 bases). TRBV6-7 is filed as an ORF, its function uncertain. The length of the CDR3 is 16 residues. The germline V and J ends were trimmed by 0 bases and 8 bases, with 19 bases remaining between them. This chain's CDR3 is CASSYSPGQGTEGYTF. The CDR3 nucleotides read TGTGCCAGCAGTTACTCTCCGGGTCAGGGGACGGAGGGCTACACCTTC.

The chain carries TRBV29-1 and TRBJ2-1; maybe TRBD1 (6 bases). The CDR3 extends over 13 amino acids. Germline-derived CDR1 and CDR2 are SQVTM and ANQGSEA. V gave up 5 bases and J gave up 5 bases, with 13 bases separating them. The CDR3 is CSVRRGTNNEQFF. CDR3 bases: TGCAGCGTTCGCAGGGGTACGAACAATGAGCAGTTCTTC.

This chain uses TRBV5-1 with TRBJ2-2; possibly TRBD2 for D (5 bases). The V end lost 4 bases, the J end lost 2 bases, and 9 bases lay between the germline ends. This CDR3 is built from 14 residues. Germline values: CDR1 SGHRS, CDR2 YFSETQ. Here the CDR3 reads CASSSTSNTGELFF. Written as DNA, the CDR3 is TGCGCCAGCAGCAGTACTAGTAACACCGGGGAGCTGTTTTTT.

The chain is built from TRBV27 and TRBJ2-1; 7 nucleotides line up with TRBD1. V shed 0 bases and J 5 bases; nucleotides not matched to a gene: 10. CDR1 and CDR2 (germline): MNHEY, SMNVEV (reference sequence). The CDR3 consists of 17 residues. CDR3 region: CASSLSPGTDLDNEQFF. The DNA of the CDR3 is TGTGCCAGCAGTTTATCGCCCGGGACAGACCTCGACAATGAGCAGTTCTTC.

This chain links TRBV9 with TRBJ2-2; 9 positions agree with TRBD2. The germline gives CDR1 SGDLS, CDR2 YYNGEE. J was trimmed by 4 bases and V by 2 bases; bases with no gene match: 9. This CDR3 has 17 amino acids. CDR3 in amino acids: CASSVGAGGVITGELFF. The CDR3 coding sequence is TGTGCCAGCAGCGTTGGTGCGGGAGGGGTTATCACCGGGGAGCTGTTTTTT. Looking up the rest from reference TRBV9 and TRBJ2-2 gives the full variable domain: DSGVTQTPKHLITATGQRVTLRCSPRSGDLSVYWYQQSLDQGLQFLIQYYNGEERAKGNILERFSAQQFPDLHSELNLSSLELGDSALYFCASSVGAGGVITGELFFGEGSRLTVL.

This rearrangement joins TRBV5-1 to TRBJ2-1, with D possibly TRBD1 on 6 matching bases. Germline V gene sequence: CDR1 SGHRS, CDR2 YFSETQ. V was clipped by 0 bases and J by 10 bases, with 11 bases between them. The CDR3 extends over 13 amino acids. The CDR3 DNA follows: TGCGCCAGCAGCTTGGCGGGACAAACCGAGCAGTTCTTC. This codes for CASSLAGQTEQFF. The variable domain in full, with the rest retrieved from reference TRBV5-1 and TRBJ2-1, is KAGVTQTPRYLIKTRGQQVTLSCSPISGHRSVSWYQQTPGQGLQFLFEYFSETQRNKGNFPGRFSGRQFSNSRSEMNVSTLELGDSALYLCASSLAGQTEQFFGPGTRLTVL.

This chain uses TRBV6-6 with TRBJ1-5; D not certain. V dropped 5 bases and J dropped 7 bases, with 9 bases sitting between them. CDR1 is MNHNY, CDR2 SVGAGI, per germline (reference sequence). CDR3 size: 12 residues. The CDR3 spells CASSQRRQPQHF. CDR3 in DNA: TGTGCCAGCAGTCAGAGGAGGCAGCCCCAGCATTTT.

V gene TRBV7-2 combines with J gene TRBJ1-1; D ambiguous. This CDR3 is 15 amino acids long. The germline V gene encodes CDR1 SGHTA and CDR2 FQGNSA. Trimming shortened V by 1 base and J by 4 bases, and 13 bases separated the two germline ends. The CDR3 sequence: CASSLGSRVVTEAFF. In DNA form, the CDR3 reads TGTGCCAGCAGCTTAGGGTCGAGGGTGGTCACTGAAGCTTTCTTT.

The chain employs TRBV2 and TRBJ2-1, with TRBD1 matching 8 bases. The V gene's germline CDR1 is SNHLY and CDR2 FYNNEI. The trim removed 8 bases at V and 8 bases at J, leaving 11 bases unmatched. CDR3 length: 14 residues. The CDR3 DNA reads TGTGCCAGCGACGGGCAGGGGGCAGGGGATGAGCAGTTCTTC. Encoded protein: CASDGQGAGDEQFF.

V gene TRBV9 combines with J gene TRBJ1-1, with D maybe TRBD1 (6 bases). The CDR3 sequence is 14 residues long. Germline V gene data show CDR1 as SGDLS and CDR2 as YYNGEE. Trimming stripped 4 bases from V and 2 bases from J, with 12 bases between. Written as DNA, the CDR3 is TGTGCCAGCAGCACCAGCAGGGGTAACACTGAAGCTTTCTTT. Amino acid sequence: CASSTSRGNTEAFF.

V is TRBV5-1 and J is TRBJ2-2; no definite D call. The V gene's germline CDR1 is SGHRS and CDR2 YFSETQ. Trimming took off 2 bases at V and 0 bases at J, with 8 bases between the two ends. The CDR3 runs to 15 residues. CDR3 bases: TGCGCCAGCAGCTTTGTCCGGGCGAACACCGGGGAGCTGTTTTTT. Translating it yields CASSFVRANTGELFF.

The rearrangement uses TRBV5-1 and TRBJ2-2; 7 bases match TRBD2. Unmatched junction bases numbered 7, after V lost 2 bases and J lost 0 bases. The germline V gene encodes CDR1 SGHRS and CDR2 YFSETQ. CDR3 length equals 17 residues. The CDR3 DNA follows: TGCGCCAGCAGCTTCATCCCAGCGGGGCCGAACACCGGGGAGCTGTTTTTT. Protein product: CASSFIPAGPNTGELFF.

The V gene is TRBV3-1 (or the pseudogene TRBV3-2), the J gene TRBJ2-1, with TRBD2 matching over 10 bases. V shed 1 base, J shed 7 bases, and the junction held 10 bases outside the gene matches. The CDR3 loop spans 17 amino acids. From germline, CDR1 is LGHDT and CDR2 YNNKEL (reference sequence). CDR3 in amino acids: CASSQGVAGGLSNEQFF. CDR3 bases: TGTGCCAGCAGCCAAGGAGTAGCGGGAGGACTGAGTAATGAGCAGTTCTTC.

The V gene is TRBV19, the J gene TRBJ1-2; D gene uncertain. The CDR3 sequence is 12 residues long. Germline lookup yields CDR1 LNHDA and CDR2 SQIVND (reference sequence). The germline V and J ends were trimmed by 6 bases and 5 bases, with 10 bases remaining between them. CDR3: CASSQTSYGYTF. CDR3 nucleotides: TGTGCCAGTAGCCAAACATCGTATGGCTACACCTTC.

The genes are TRBV5-4 and TRBJ1-1, with D uncertain. The CDR3 extends over 14 amino acids. Trimming pared 2 bases from V and 1 base from J, leaving 9 bases between. CDR1 is SGHNT, CDR2 YYREEE, per germline (reference sequence). CDR3 sequence: CASSFGFANTEAFF. CDR3 nucleotides: TGTGCCAGCAGCTTCGGGTTTGCGAACACTGAAGCTTTCTTT.

This sequence joins TRBV4-3 and TRBJ2-7; D remains unclear. There are 13 residues in the CDR3. CDR1 LGHNA and CDR2 YSLEER come from the germline V gene. Trimming cost V 0 bases and J 3 bases, with 6 bases left between them. For the CDR3, the DNA is TGCGCCAGCAGCCAAGACCCTTTCTACGAGCAGTACTTC. Residues: CASSQDPFYEQYF.

This rearrangement joins TRBV21-1 to TRBJ2-1; the table's D call, TRBD2, was not checked against the DNA. TRBV21-1 is recorded as a pseudogene. This CDR3 has 15 residues. The CDR3 reads CASSKVGGSIHEQFF. Here the CDR3 DNA reads TGTGCCAGCAGCAAAGTCGGAGGGAGTATCCATGAGCAGTTCTTC.

The genes are TRBV5-1 and TRBJ1-2, with TRBD1 matching 7 bases. The V and J ends lost 4 bases and 5 bases, in that order; junction bases with no gene match: 14. There are 16 residues in the CDR3. In germline, CDR1 is SGHRS, CDR2 YFSETQ. The CDR3 loop reads CASSPGGGTVSYGYTF. CDR3 bases: TGCGCCAGCAGCCCCGGAGGGGGGACAGTTTCTTATGGCTACACCTTC.